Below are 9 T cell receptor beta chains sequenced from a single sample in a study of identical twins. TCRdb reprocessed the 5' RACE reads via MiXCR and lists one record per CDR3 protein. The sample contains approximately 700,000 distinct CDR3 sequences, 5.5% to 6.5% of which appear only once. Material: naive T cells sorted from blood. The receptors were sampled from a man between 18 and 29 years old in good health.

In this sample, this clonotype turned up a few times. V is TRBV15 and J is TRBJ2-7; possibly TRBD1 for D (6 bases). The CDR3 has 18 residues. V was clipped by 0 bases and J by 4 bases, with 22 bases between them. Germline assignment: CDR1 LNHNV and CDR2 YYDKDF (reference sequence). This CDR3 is CATSREGRQASPPYEQYF. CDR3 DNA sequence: TGTGCCACCAGCAGAGAAGGTAGACAGGCCTCCCCCCCATACGAGCAGTACTTC.

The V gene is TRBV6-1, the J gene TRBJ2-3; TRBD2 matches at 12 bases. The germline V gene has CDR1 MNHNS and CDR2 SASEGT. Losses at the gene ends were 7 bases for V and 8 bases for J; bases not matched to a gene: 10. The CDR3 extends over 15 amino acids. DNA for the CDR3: TGTGCCAGCACCCACCTAGCGGGAGGGGACGGTACGCAGTATTTT. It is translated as CASTHLAGGDGTQYF.

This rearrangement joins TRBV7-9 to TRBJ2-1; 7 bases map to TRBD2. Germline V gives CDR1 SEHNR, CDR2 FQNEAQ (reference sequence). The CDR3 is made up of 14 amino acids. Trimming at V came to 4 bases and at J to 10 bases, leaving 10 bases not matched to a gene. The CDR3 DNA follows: TGTGCCAGCAGCTCGAGCGGGGCAGGCACGGAGCAGTTCTTC. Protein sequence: CASSSSGAGTEQFF.

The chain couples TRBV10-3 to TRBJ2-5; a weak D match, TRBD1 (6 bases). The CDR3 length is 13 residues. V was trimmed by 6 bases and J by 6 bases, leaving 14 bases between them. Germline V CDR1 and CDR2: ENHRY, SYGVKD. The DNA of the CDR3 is TGTGCCATCAGCGGACAGTTGGAACAGACCCAGTACTTC. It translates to CAISGQLEQTQYF.

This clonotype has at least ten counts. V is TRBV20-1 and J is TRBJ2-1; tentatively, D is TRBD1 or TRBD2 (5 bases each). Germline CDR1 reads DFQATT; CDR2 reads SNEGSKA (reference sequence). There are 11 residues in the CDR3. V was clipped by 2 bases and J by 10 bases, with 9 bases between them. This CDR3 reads CSARRGTEQFF. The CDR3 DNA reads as TGCAGTGCTAGACGAGGGACCGAGCAGTTCTTC.

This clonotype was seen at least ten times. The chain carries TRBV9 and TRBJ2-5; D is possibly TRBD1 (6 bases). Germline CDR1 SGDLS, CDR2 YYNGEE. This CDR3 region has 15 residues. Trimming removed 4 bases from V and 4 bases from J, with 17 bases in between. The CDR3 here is CASSPRTELAETQYF. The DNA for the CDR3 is TGTGCCAGCAGCCCGCGGACAGAGCTGGCAGAGACCCAGTACTTC.

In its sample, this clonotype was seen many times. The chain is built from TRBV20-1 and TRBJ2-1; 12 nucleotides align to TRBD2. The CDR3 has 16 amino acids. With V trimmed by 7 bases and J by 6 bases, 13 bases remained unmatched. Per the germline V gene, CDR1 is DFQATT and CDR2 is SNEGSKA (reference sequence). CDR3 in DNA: TGCAGTGTTCCTAGCGGGAGGGCCCCGGGGAGCAATGAGCAGTTCTTC. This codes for CSVPSGRAPGSNEQFF.

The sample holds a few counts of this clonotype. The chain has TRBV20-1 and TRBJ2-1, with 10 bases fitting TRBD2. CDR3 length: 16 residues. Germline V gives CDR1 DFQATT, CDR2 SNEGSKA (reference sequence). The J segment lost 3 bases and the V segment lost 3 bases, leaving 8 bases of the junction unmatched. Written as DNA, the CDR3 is TGCAGTGCTAGGCCAAAGCGGGAGGGCCGCTACAATGAGCAGTTCTTC. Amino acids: CSARPKREGRYNEQFF.

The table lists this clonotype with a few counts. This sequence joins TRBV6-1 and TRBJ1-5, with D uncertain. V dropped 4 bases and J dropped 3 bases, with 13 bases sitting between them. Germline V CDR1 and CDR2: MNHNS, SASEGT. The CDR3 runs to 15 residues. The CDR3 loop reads CASSVLAGFNQPQHF. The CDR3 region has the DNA TGTGCCAGCAGTGTCTTGGCCGGTTTCAATCAGCCCCAGCATTTT.